Following are 10 T cell receptor beta chains from one sample sequenced in a study of cytomegalovirus exposure and HLA in healthy donors. PCR amplification relied on 60 Vbeta primers (plus 13 Jbeta primers). Clones were read by immunoSEQ multiplex PCR, and TCRdb kept only the in-frame ones, dropping some. Of about 100,000 clones listed, roughly 73% were seen once; the top ten hold roughly 8%. Sequenced: PBMCs. The receptors originated from a man aged 25-40 years in good health and CMV-seronegative.

The chain couples TRBV19 to TRBJ1-6; D perhaps matches TRBD1 (5 bases). Trimming removed 8 bases at V and 9 bases at J, with 11 bases between. Germline V gives CDR1 LNHDA, CDR2 SQIVND (reference sequence). This CDR3 comprises 12 residues. In DNA, the CDR3 is TGTGCCAGTCTGCAGGGAAGTTCACCCCTCCACTTT. Its translation is CASLQGSSPLHF.

The chain carries TRBV11-1 and TRBJ2-2, with 10 bases identical to TRBD1. V was clipped by 1 base and J by 1 base; unmatched bases: 3. Germline lookup yields CDR1 SGHAT and CDR2 FQDESV (reference sequence). There are 17 residues in the CDR3. For the CDR3, the DNA is TGTGCCAGCAGCTTAGACCGGGACAGGGGGAACACCGGGGAGCTGTTTTTT. Its translation is CASSLDRDRGNTGELFF.

CDR3 residues: CASISGTLRSPLHF. The CDR3 bases are TGTGCCAGCATCTCGGGAACTCTAAGGTCACCCCTCCACTTT. The chain uses TRBV2 and TRBJ1-6, with no clear D. The germline V gene has CDR1 SNHLY and CDR2 FYNNEI. The CDR3 contains 14 residues. The V gene lost 7 bases and the J gene lost 10 bases, with 17 bases spanning the gap.

This chain joins TRBV6-1 and TRBJ2-3, with 10 bases fitting TRBD1. The CDR3 sequence is 12 residues long. Losses at the gene ends were 8 bases for V and 4 bases for J; bases not matched to a gene: 0. The germline CDR1 and CDR2 sequences are MNHNS and SASEGT. CDR3 coding DNA: TGTGCCAGCGGGACAGGGGCAGATACGCAGTATTTT. This sequence encodes CASGTGADTQYF.

The J gene is TRBJ1-6, the V gene TRBV11-2; weak D call: TRBD1 (5 bases). The CDR3 is 15 amino acids. Trimming stripped 4 bases from V and 9 bases from J, with 16 bases between. Germline V gives CDR1 SGHAT, CDR2 FQNNGV. The CDR3 spells CASSWTSGGGSPLHF. The CDR3 nucleotides read TGTGCCAGCAGCTGGACCTCCGGGGGGGGTTCACCCCTCCACTTT. Full variable domain (rest looked up from reference TRBV11-2 and TRBJ1-6): EAGVAQSPRYKIIEKRQSVAFWCNPISGHATLYWYQQILGQGPKLLIQFQNNGVVDDSQLPKDRFSAERLKGVDSTLKIQPAKLEDSAVYLCASSWTSGGGSPLHFGNGTRLTVT.

This clone has more than one count but fewer than ten. The V call is TRBV27, the J call TRBJ2-2; D is undetermined. Germline assignment: CDR1 MNHEY and CDR2 SMNVEV (reference sequence). Trimming removed 8 bases at V and 4 bases at J, with 14 bases between. This CDR3 contains 14 residues. As DNA, the CDR3 is TGTGCCAGCCAGGTCTTCGGTGGCACCGGGGAGCTGTTTTTT. Its protein product is CASQVFGGTGELFF.

The chain is built from TRBV30 and TRBJ2-1; 7 bases map to TRBD1. The germline CDR1 and CDR2 sequences are GTSNPN and SVGIG (reference sequence). The CDR3 length is 13 residues. J was trimmed by 5 bases and V by 2 bases; bases with no gene match: 3. CDR3 DNA: TGTGCCTGGAGTATGGGACAGCACAATGAGCAGTTCTTC. It codes for CAWSMGQHNEQFF.

The gene calls are TRBV18 and TRBJ1-1; D is unresolved. This CDR3 contains 15 residues. With 3 bases removed from V and 3 bases from J, the gap between germline ends came to 14 bases. CDR1 and CDR2 from the germline V gene are KGHSH and LQKENI. The CDR3 DNA is TGTGCCAGCTCACCTGGGAGGGCTTTAGACACTGAAGCTTTCTTT. This gives the protein CASSPGRALDTEAFF.

This clone came up once. The J gene is TRBJ2-2, the V gene TRBV29-1, with TRBD2 matching over 7 bases. CDR1 and CDR2 (germline): SQVTM, ANQGSEA. This CDR3 contains 15 residues. Trimming cost V 7 bases and J 4 bases; bases outside gene matches: 12. The CDR3 loop is CSAGEGGRGTGELFF. The CDR3 DNA reads TGCAGCGCCGGGGAGGGAGGTCGCGGCACCGGGGAGCTGTTTTTT.

CDR3 loop: CASSKGTSSGANVLTF. The CDR3 bases are TGTGCCAGCAGCAAAGGGACATCCTCTGGGGCCAACGTCCTGACTTTC. The V and J genes are TRBV7-3 and TRBJ2-6; perhaps TRBD1 as D (6 bases). Trimming removed 5 bases at V and 0 bases at J, with 11 bases between. Per germline, CDR1 SGHTA and CDR2 FQGTGA. CDR3 size: 16 residues.